The sequence of this TCR beta chain was determined in a study of post-analysis software for immune sequencing data. Overall study: Recorded subtypes: relapsing-remitting, secondary progressive, progressive-relapsing; some patients unannotated.

Tagging with unique molecular identifiers was a feature of the TCR beta cDNA libraries. A single record per CDR3 protein comes from TCRdb applying MiXCR to the PCR reads. The table records hundreds of thousands of distinct CDR3 sequences, approximately 45% of them present only once. Germline assignment: CDR1 MGHRA and CDR2 YSYEKL. The CDR3 has 16 residues. The V end was cut by 3 bases, the J end by 0 bases, with 12 bases between. Study outcomes and limitations: TRBV segments more frequent in patients than in controls numbered several and included TRBV5-6, TRBV5-1 and TRBV20-1.

As to this clonotype: Antigen unknown.

V and J are TRBV4-1 and TRBJ2-1; D is ambiguous. The sequence came from a girl aged 10-17 years with multiple sclerosis. The source material was blood. CDR3 amino acids: CASSQHQQSSYNEQFF. Written as DNA, the CDR3 is TGCGCCAGCAGCCAGCATCAGCAGAGCTCCTACAATGAGCAGTTCTTC.